This T cell receptor (beta chain) was observed in a study of T cell changes during pregnancy in multiple sclerosis. TCRdb's copy holds only in-frame clones and misses some; the assay was immunoSEQ multiplex PCR. Of roughly 74,000 clones in the sample, about nine tenths were seen once. The CDR3 contains 15 residues. V was clipped by 0 bases and J by 8 bases; unmatched bases: 0. From germline, CDR1 is SGHNT and CDR2 YYREEE (reference sequence). Sequencing was performed on peripheral blood, taken before pregnancy. The chain combines TRBV5-4 with TRBJ2-2, with TRBD2 matching 14 bases. The TCR sequence derives from a female donor with multiple sclerosis, enrolled in a pregnancy study. The DNA of the CDR3 is TGTGCCAGCAGCTTGGGACTAGCGGGAGGGGGGGAGCTGTTTTTT. It translates to CASSLGLAGGGELFF.